This is a list of T cell receptor beta chains from one sample in a study of radiotherapy plus CTLA-4 blockade in lung cancer. Repertoires were generated with immunoSEQ multiplex PCR, while TCRdb's copy carries only in-frame clones and drops some. The repertoire consists of some 73,000 clones, with roughly 69% occurring once and the leading ten covering roughly 9.8%. Sequencing used peripheral blood, obtained from a patient treated with radiotherapy plus ipilimumab. The receptors stem from a human donor with non-small cell lung cancer whose response to radiotherapy plus ipilimumab could not be evaluated. Each CDR3 is given with its conserved first and last residue. D genes are given only for firm matches. Where a row states a size, it is once, few, many or the class of an expanded clone; other rows omit it.

j_call	d_call	clone_size	v_call	cdr3_aa	cdr3_nt
TRBJ1-1	TRBD1	.	TRBV2	CASSEVTGGDTEAFF	TGTGCCAGCAGTGAGGTTACAGGGGGGGACACTGAAGCTTTCTTT
TRBJ1-6	.	.	TRBV28	CASIQGGSSYNSPLHF	TGTGCCAGCATCCAAGGAGGGAGCTCCTATAATTCACCCCTCCACTTT
TRBJ2-5	TRBD1	.	TRBV13	CASSLVGQGHQETQYF	TGTGCCAGCAGCTTAGTCGGACAGGGTCACCAAGAGACCCAGTACTTC
TRBJ2-1	TRBD2	.	TRBV11-3	CASSPPGLAGDEQFF	TGTGCCAGCAGCCCCCCCGGACTAGCGGGCGATGAGCAGTTCTTC
TRBJ2-1	TRBD2	.	TRBV7-2	CASSSQSGGNEQFF	TGTGCCAGCAGCTCCCAATCGGGAGGCAATGAGCAGTTCTTC
TRBJ2-7	TRBD2	.	TRBV4-1	CASSQATSETYEQYF	TGCGCCAGCAGCCAAGCTACTAGCGAGACCTACGAGCAGTACTTC
TRBJ2-7	TRBD2	.	TRBV9	CASSAAPSGVSYEQYF	TGTGCCAGCAGCGCAGCGCCTAGCGGGGTAAGTTACGAGCAGTACTTC
TRBJ1-6	TRBD1	.	TRBV6-1	CATEKDRNSPLHF	TGTGCCACCGAAAAGGACAGGAATTCACCCCTCCACTTT
TRBJ1-1	TRBD1	.	TRBV19	CASSKGGTEIEAFF	TGTGCCAGTAGTAAAGGGGGGACAGAAATCGAAGCTTTCTTT
TRBJ2-7	TRBD1	.	TRBV6-5	CASSSLQGSYEQYF	TGTGCCAGCAGTTCTCTACAGGGGTCCTACGAGCAGTACTTC
TRBJ2-5	TRBD1	few	TRBV11-3	CASSPRGRETQYF	TGTGCCAGCAGCCCCAGGGGGCGAGAGACCCAGTACTTC
TRBJ2-7	TRBD2	.	TRBV4-1	CASSRLRISGTSEIYEQYF	TGCGCCAGCAGCCGCCTGAGGATATCCGGGACTAGCGAGATCTACGAGCAGTACTTC
TRBJ1-1	TRBD1	.	TRBV10-3	CAITTTGGTEAFF	TGTGCCATCACGACAACAGGGGGCACTGAAGCTTTCTTT
TRBJ2-3	.	.	TRBV6-1	CASSPSSLYF	TGTGCCAGCAGTCCCTCGAGCTTGTATTTT
TRBJ2-2	.	.	TRBV5-4	CASSLGGQAELFF	TGTGCCAGCAGCTTGGGCGGGCAGGCAGAGCTGTTTTTT
TRBJ2-7	.	once	TRBV18	CASSPGLTDEQYF	TGTGCCAGCTCACCGGGCCTCACAGACGAGCAGTACTTC
TRBJ1-3	TRBD1	.	TRBV6-5	CASRGGTGSGNTIYF	TGTGCCAGCAGAGGGGGGACAGGCTCTGGAAACACCATATATTTT
TRBJ1-1	TRBD1	.	TRBV5-1	CASSAADRGQSEAFF	TGCGCCAGCAGCGCGGCGGACAGGGGGCAGTCTGAAGCTTTCTTT
TRBJ1-1	TRBD1	.	TRBV7-9	CASSLGTGRIMNTEAFF	TGTGCCAGCAGCTTGGGGACAGGGAGAATCATGAACACTGAAGCTTTCTTT
TRBJ1-6	.	once	TRBV6-7	CASTGESPLHF	TGTGCCAGCACGGGGGAGTCACCCCTCCACTTT
TRBJ1-2	TRBD1	.	TRBV5-6	CASSLAGGLNGYTF	TGTGCCAGCAGCTTGGCAGGGGGCTTAAATGGCTACACCTTC
TRBJ1-1	TRBD1	.	TRBV5-1	CASSQGQQYTEAFF	TGCGCCAGCAGCCAGGGACAGCAATACACTGAAGCTTTCTTT
TRBJ1-1	TRBD1	.	TRBV28	CASSPPGQGVTEAFF	TGTGCCAGCAGTCCGCCGGGACAGGGGGTCACTGAAGCTTTCTTT
TRBJ2-7	.	medium-sized	TRBV7-9	CASSPPERSYEQYF	TGTGCCAGCAGCCCGCCTGAGCGCTCCTACGAGCAGTACTTC
TRBJ1-4	TRBD1	once	TRBV28	CASSLGQWAEKLFF	TGTGCCAGCAGTTTGGGACAGTGGGCTGAAAAACTGTTTTTT
TRBJ2-3	.	.	TRBV19	CASSAGRGTDTQYF	TGTGCCAGTAGTGCGGGAAGGGGCACAGATACGCAGTATTTT
TRBJ1-2	TRBD1	.	TRBV28	CASLAGTDGYTF	TGTGCCAGCCTCGCCGGGACAGATGGCTACACCTTC
TRBJ2-5	TRBD2	.	TRBV6-1	CASSEDQTSVFQETQYF	TGTGCCAGCAGTGAAGATCAGACTAGCGTCTTCCAAGAGACCCAGTACTTC
TRBJ1-2	.	.	TRBV6-5	CASSYGGGNVYGYTF	TGTGCCAGCAGTTACGGGGGAGGAAATGTCTATGGCTACACCTTC
TRBJ1-6	.	medium-sized	TRBV6-6	CAGGGTGNSPLHF	TGTGCCGGAGGCGGGACGGGGAATTCACCCCTCCACTTT
TRBJ2-3	.	.	TRBV13	CASSPGFTDTQYF	TGTGCCAGCAGCCCGGGGTTCACAGATACGCAGTATTTT
TRBJ2-7	TRBD2	.	TRBV2	CASSELGEVAGLEYEQYF	TGTGCCAGCAGTGAATTAGGGGAGGTTGCGGGACTAGAGTACGAGCAGTACTTC
TRBJ2-7	.	.	TRBV9	CASSVDPGIGYEQYF	TGTGCCAGCAGCGTAGACCCCGGGATCGGCTACGAGCAGTACTTC
TRBJ1-3	TRBD1	.	TRBV7-2	CASSFNPTGAGNTIYF	TGTGCCAGCAGCTTCAACCCGACAGGGGCCGGAAACACCATATATTTT
TRBJ2-3	.	once	TRBV4-3	CASSQGRQGLTDTQYF	TGCGCCAGCAGCCAAGGAAGGCAGGGGCTCACAGATACGCAGTATTTT
TRBJ1-2	TRBD1	.	TRBV7-2	CASEYRGQQNGYTF	TGTGCCTCAGAATATAGGGGACAGCAGAATGGCTACACCTTC
TRBJ1-1	TRBD1	.	TRBV23-1	CASSQLGQGRTEAFF	TGCGCCAGCAGTCAACTGGGACAGGGCCGCACTGAAGCTTTCTTT
TRBJ1-4	.	few	TRBV2	CAGRQEAGEKLFF	TGTGCCGGGAGACAGGAGGCTGGTGAAAAACTGTTTTTT
TRBJ1-2	.	.	TRBV6-5	CASSYSNSRNGYTF	TGTGCCAGCAGTTACTCGAATTCTAGGAATGGCTACACCTTC
TRBJ1-4	.	.	TRBV18	CASSPGAQDEKLFF	TGTGCCAGCTCACCAGGGGCTCAGGATGAAAAACTGTTTTTT
TRBJ1-2	.	.	TRBV4-3	CASSQDGEGQGYGYTF	TGCGCCAGCAGCCAAGATGGCGAAGGGCAGGGCTATGGCTACACCTTC
TRBJ2-7	.	.	TRBV9	CASSVDAPGSYEQYF	TGTGCCAGCAGCGTAGACGCGCCGGGTTCCTACGAGCAGTACTTC
TRBJ2-4	TRBD2	.	TRBV4-2	CASSPGLAGGYKIAKNIQYF	TGTGCCAGCAGCCCCGGACTAGCGGGGGGGTATAAAATAGCCAAAAACATTCAGTACTTC
TRBJ2-7	TRBD1	.	TRBV6-5	CASSYSMRGQGYEQYF	TGTGCCAGCAGTTACTCGATGCGGGGACAGGGCTACGAGCAGTACTTC
TRBJ2-7	TRBD1	.	TRBV6-5	CASSYIDRVYEQYF	TGTGCCAGCAGTTACATTGACAGGGTCTACGAGCAGTACTTC
TRBJ1-1	.	.	TRBV7-8	CASSRAGVGTEAFF	TGTGCCAGCAGCCGCGCAGGGGTAGGGACTGAAGCTTTCTTT
TRBJ2-3	TRBD2	.	TRBV6-1	CASTLLAGGRDTQYF	TGTGCCAGCACCTTGCTAGCGGGAGGGCGGGATACGCAGTATTTT
TRBJ2-1	TRBD2	.	TRBV28	CASSDAGGDEQFF	TGTGCCAGCAGCGACGCGGGGGGCGATGAGCAGTTCTTC
TRBJ1-1	.	.	TRBV7-3	CASSRRSTEAFF	TGTGCCAGCAGCCGTCGTTCCACTGAAGCTTTCTTT
TRBJ1-2	TRBD1	.	TRBV7-6	CARSLWGRGKNTF	TGTGCCCGATCTCTTTGGGGCAGGGGGAAGAACACCTTC
TRBJ2-1	TRBD2	.	TRBV11-2	CASSSEREGLPNEQFF	TGTGCCAGCAGCTCCGAGCGGGAGGGCCTACCCAATGAGCAGTTCTTC
TRBJ1-1	.	.	TRBV28	CAGSSYPTEAFF	TGTGCCGGCAGTTCCTATCCCACTGAAGCTTTCTTT
TRBJ1-2	.	.	TRBV2	CASSDSPGVRGYTF	TGTGCCAGCAGTGACTCTCCGGGAGTCCGTGGCTACACCTTC